The sample holds a few counts of the clone carrying this T cell receptor beta chain. The antigen is not known. The sample belongs to a study of shared clonotypes between healthy human individuals. Study-wide results and limits: What limited the represented genetic and exposure-history diversity was the small number of donors.

The method was immunoSEQ multiplex PCR; TCRdb's version includes in-frame clones alone and lacks a portion of them. The repertoire consists of roughly 320,000 clones, with roughly 84% occurring once and the leading ten covering 15% to 20%. Per the germline V gene, CDR1 is SGHRS and CDR2 is YFSETQ. With 0 bases clipped from V and 1 base from J, the junction kept 13 bases outside the gene matches. This CDR3 contains 19 residues. This receptor was taken from a man aged 18 to 29 in good health. The sample consisted of memory CD8+ T cells sorted from blood. Subset: CD45RO+ cells pooled with CCR7-negative TemRA cells. V is TRBV5-1 and J is TRBJ1-1, with 9 bases lining up with TRBD1. Here the CDR3 reads CASSLVAGTGPYSNTEAFF. The CDR3 nucleotides are TGCGCCAGCAGCTTGGTCGCAGGGACAGGGCCTTATTCGAACACTGAAGCTTTCTTT.